A single sample is the source of the 7 T cell receptor beta chains below, sequenced in a study of cytomegalovirus exposure and HLA in healthy donors. The PCR was carried out with 60 Vbeta primers and 13 Jbeta primers. Method: immunoSEQ multiplex PCR; TCRdb's copy keeps in-frame clones and lacks some. The table includes approximately 150,000 clones, over 75% detected once. Sequencing used PBMCs. Every receptor here comes from a young woman in good health and CMV-seronegative.

The V call is TRBV18, the J call TRBJ1-3; D possibly corresponds to TRBD1 (6 bases). Germline V CDR1 and CDR2: KGHSH, LQKENI. The CDR3 consists of 13 residues. Between the trimmed V and J ends, which lost 6 bases and 4 bases, there was a span of 10 bases. The CDR3 DNA is TGTGCCAGCTCGAGGGGGTACGGAAACACCATATATTTT. Protein product: CASSRGYGNTIYF.

The chain uses TRBV5-6 and TRBJ1-4, with 8 bases identical to TRBD1. Germline V gene lookup returns CDR1 SGHDT and CDR2 YYEEEE. The CDR3 is made up of 13 amino acids. Unmatched junction bases numbered 6, after V lost 4 bases and J lost 10 bases. The CDR3 sequence is CASSPEQGGKLFF. Here the CDR3 DNA reads TGTGCCAGCAGCCCGGAACAGGGGGGAAAACTGTTTTTT. The whole variable domain, filled in from reference TRBV5-6 and TRBJ1-4, reads DAGVTQSPTHLIKTRGQQVTLRCSPKSGHDTVSWYQQALGQGPQFIFQYYEEEERQRGNFPDRFSGHQFPNYSSELNVNALLLGDSALYLCASSPEQGGKLFFGSGTQLSVL.

The chain has TRBV27 and TRBJ2-1; D possibly corresponds to TRBD2 (6 bases). Trimming took off 0 bases at V and 2 bases at J, with 11 bases between the two ends. CDR3 length: 16 residues. Germline V gene sequence: CDR1 MNHEY, CDR2 SMNVEV (reference sequence). Written as DNA, the CDR3 is TGTGCCAGCAGTTTATCGCCAGGAGGGACCTACAATGAGCAGTTCTTC. Its protein is CASSLSPGGTYNEQFF.

This clone has just a few counts. This chain links TRBV27 with TRBJ1-2; possibly TRBD1 for D (5 bases). Trimming took off 6 bases at V and 7 bases at J, with 12 bases between the two ends. This CDR3 contains 12 residues. The germline V gene encodes CDR1 MNHEY and CDR2 SMNVEV (reference sequence). DNA for the CDR3: TGTGCCAGCAGGGTTGGGACTTCTGGCTACACCTTC. This translates into CASRVGTSGYTF.

Here the CDR3 DNA reads TGTGCCAGCAGCCGGGTAGGCGAGCAGTACTTC. This gives the protein CASSRVGEQYF. The V and J genes are TRBV7-9 and TRBJ2-7; no reliable D call. The CDR3 loop spans 11 amino acids. The germline V gene encodes CDR1 SEHNR and CDR2 FQNEAQ (reference sequence). Trimming took 5 bases from V and 6 from J, leaving 8 bases between them.

V usage is TRBV19 and J usage is TRBJ1-4; 9 bases match TRBD1. The V segment lost 5 bases and the J segment 4 bases; nucleotides outside the gene matches: 8. The germline gives CDR1 LNHDA, CDR2 SQIVND (reference sequence). The CDR3 length is 16 residues. This CDR3 reads CASSPPGTGSNEKLFF. CDR3 coding DNA: TGTGCCAGTAGTCCCCCCGGGACAGGGAGTAATGAAAAACTGTTTTTT.

This rearrangement joins TRBV5-4 to TRBJ2-3; 11 nucleotides align to TRBD1. CDR1 SGHNT and CDR2 YYREEE come from the germline V gene (reference sequence). This CDR3 has 16 amino acids. V was pared by 4 bases and J by 0 bases, with 4 bases of the junction left unmatched. CDR3 sequence (DNA): TGTGCCAGCAGCGACGGACAGGGGGCAAGCACAGATACGCAGTATTTT. Its protein product is CASSDGQGASTDTQYF.